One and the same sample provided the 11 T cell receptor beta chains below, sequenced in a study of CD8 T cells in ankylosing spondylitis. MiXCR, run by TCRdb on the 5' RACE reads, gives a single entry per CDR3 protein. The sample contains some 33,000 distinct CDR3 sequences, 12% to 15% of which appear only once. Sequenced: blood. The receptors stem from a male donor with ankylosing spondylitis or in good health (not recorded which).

The CDR3 DNA reads as TGCGCCAGCAGGGCGGGCCCCGGGGAAGATACGCAGTATTTT. Amino acid sequence: CASRAGPGEDTQYF. V and J are TRBV5-1 and TRBJ2-3; D perhaps matches TRBD2 (5 bases). The CDR3 extends over 14 amino acids. Trimming took off 5 bases at V and 5 bases at J, with 15 bases between the two ends. The germline CDR1 and CDR2 sequences are SGHRS and YFSETQ.

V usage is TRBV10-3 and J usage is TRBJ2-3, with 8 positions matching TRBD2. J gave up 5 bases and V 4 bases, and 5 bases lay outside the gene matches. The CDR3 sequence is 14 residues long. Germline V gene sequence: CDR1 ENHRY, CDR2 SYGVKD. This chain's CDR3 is CAISVGGAKDTQYF. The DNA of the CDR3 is TGTGCCATCAGTGTCGGGGGGGCCAAAGATACGCAGTATTTT.

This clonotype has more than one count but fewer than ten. The CDR3 sequence: CASSQDPSRNEQFF. Here the CDR3 DNA reads TGTGCCAGCAGCCAAGATCCTAGCCGGAATGAGCAGTTCTTC. The chain employs TRBV4-2 and TRBJ2-1; TRBD2 is a possible D gene (5 bases). Trimming pared 0 bases from V and 7 bases from J, leaving 10 bases between. This CDR3 has 14 residues. Germline CDR1 LGHNA, CDR2 YNFKEQ.

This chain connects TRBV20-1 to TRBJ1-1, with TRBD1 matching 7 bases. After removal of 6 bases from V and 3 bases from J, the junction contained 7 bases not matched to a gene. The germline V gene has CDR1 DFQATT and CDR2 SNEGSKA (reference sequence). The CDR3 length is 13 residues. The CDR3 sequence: CSAWTGGDTEAFF. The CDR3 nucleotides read TGCAGTGCGTGGACAGGAGGGGACACTGAAGCTTTCTTT.

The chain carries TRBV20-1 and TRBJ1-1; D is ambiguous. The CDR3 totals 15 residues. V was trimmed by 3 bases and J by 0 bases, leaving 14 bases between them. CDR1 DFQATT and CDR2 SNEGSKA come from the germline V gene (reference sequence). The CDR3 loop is CSAREDNSMNTEAFF. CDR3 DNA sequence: TGCAGTGCTAGGGAAGACAATTCGATGAACACTGAAGCTTTCTTT.

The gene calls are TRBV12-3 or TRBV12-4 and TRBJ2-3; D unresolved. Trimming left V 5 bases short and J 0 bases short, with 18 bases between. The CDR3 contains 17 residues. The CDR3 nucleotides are TGTGCCAGCAGTCTTTTGGGGTGGCCCCCTAGCACAGATACGCAGTATTTT. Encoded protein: CASSLLGWPPSTDTQYF.

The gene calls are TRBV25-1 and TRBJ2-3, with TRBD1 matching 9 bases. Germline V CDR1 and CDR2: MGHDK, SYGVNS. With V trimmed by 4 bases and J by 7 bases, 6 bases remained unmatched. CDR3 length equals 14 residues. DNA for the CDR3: TGTGCCAGCAGTGCGGACAGGGGTGTCCATACGCAGTATTTT. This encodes CASSADRGVHTQYF.

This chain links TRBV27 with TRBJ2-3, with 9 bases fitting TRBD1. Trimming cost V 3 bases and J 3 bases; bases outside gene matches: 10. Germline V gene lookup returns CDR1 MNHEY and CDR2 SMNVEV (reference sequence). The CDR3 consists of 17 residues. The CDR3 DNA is TGTGCCAGCAGTTTTCGTCCCGGGACAGGGACTACAGATACGCAGTATTTT. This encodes CASSFRPGTGTTDTQYF.

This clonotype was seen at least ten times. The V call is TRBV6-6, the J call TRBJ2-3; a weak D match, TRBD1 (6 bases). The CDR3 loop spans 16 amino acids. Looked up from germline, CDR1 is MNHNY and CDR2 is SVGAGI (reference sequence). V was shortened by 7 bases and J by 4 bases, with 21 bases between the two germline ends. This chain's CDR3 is CASTSTRAGAADTQYF. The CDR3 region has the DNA TGTGCCAGCACCTCCACCAGGGCAGGGGCGGCAGATACGCAGTATTTT.

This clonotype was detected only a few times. As DNA, the CDR3 is TGCAGCGTTGAGGGGACTAGCGACGAGCAGTACTTC. Amino acids: CSVEGTSDEQYF. The rearrangement joins TRBV29-1 to TRBJ2-7; 10 bases are a match to TRBD2. The V gene's germline CDR1 is SQVTM and CDR2 ANQGSEA. The ends lost 3 bases at V and 5 bases at J; junction bases unmatched: 1. The CDR3 sequence is 12 residues long.

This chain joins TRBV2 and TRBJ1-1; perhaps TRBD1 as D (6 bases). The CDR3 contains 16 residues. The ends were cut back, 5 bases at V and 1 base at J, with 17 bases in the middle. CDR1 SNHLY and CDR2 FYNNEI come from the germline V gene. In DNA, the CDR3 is TGTGCCAGCAGTCTCAACCCAGGGGCGACGAACACTGAAGCTTTCTTT. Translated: CASSLNPGATNTEAFF.